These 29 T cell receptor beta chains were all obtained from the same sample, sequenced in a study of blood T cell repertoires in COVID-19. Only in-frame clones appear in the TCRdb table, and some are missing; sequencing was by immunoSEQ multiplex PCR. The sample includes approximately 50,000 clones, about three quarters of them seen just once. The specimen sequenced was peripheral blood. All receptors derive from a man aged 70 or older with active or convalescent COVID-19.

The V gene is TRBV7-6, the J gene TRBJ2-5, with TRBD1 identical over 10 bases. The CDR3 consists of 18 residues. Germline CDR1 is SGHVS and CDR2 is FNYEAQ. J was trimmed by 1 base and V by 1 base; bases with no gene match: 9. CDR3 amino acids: CASSLEVGWTGGQETQYF. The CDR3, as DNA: TGTGCCAGCAGCTTAGAGGTCGGCTGGACAGGGGGCCAAGAGACCCAGTACTTC.

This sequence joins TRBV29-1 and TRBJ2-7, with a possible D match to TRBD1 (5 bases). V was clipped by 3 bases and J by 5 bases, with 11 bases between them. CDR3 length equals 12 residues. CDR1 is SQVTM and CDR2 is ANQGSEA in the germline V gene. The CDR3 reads CSVEAGIHEQYF. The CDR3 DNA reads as TGCAGCGTTGAGGCAGGGATCCACGAGCAGTACTTC.

The CDR3, as DNA: TGTGCCAGCAGTTCCTCCGGGACAGGGAACACCGGGGAGCTGTTTTTT. It is translated as CASSSSGTGNTGELFF. This chain joins TRBV6-5 and TRBJ2-2; 8 bases fit TRBD1. The CDR3 consists of 16 residues. Germline CDR1 is MNHEY and CDR2 is SVGAGI. The V and J ends lost 4 bases and 1 base, in that order; junction bases with no gene match: 5.

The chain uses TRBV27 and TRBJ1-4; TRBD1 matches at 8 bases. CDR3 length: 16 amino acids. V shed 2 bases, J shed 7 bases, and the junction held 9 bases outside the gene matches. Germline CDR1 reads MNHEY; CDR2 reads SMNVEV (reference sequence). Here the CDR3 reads CASSLRRGRGPEKLFF. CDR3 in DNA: TGTGCCAGCAGTTTACGTCGAGGCAGGGGGCCTGAAAAACTGTTTTTT.

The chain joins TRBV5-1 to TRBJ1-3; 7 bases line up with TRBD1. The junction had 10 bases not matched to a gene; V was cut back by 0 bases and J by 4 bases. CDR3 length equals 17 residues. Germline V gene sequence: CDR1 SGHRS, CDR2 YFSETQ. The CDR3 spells CASSLGSGTAGGNTIYF. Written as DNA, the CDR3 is TGCGCCAGCAGCTTGGGCTCCGGGACAGCCGGGGGAAACACCATATATTTT.

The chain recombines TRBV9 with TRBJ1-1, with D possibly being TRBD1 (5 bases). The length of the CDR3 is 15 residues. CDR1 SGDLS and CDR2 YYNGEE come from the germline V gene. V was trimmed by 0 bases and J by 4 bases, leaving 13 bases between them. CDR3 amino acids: CASSVGQLPPTEAFF. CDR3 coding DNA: TGTGCCAGCAGCGTAGGACAGCTTCCCCCCACTGAAGCTTTCTTT.

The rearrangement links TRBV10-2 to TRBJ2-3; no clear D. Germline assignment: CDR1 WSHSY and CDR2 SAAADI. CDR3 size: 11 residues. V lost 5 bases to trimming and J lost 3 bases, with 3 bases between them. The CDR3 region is CASSTTDTQYF. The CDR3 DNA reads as TGCGCCAGCAGTACTACAGATACGCAGTATTTT.

The CDR3: CASSLTGRDTEAFF. CDR3 in DNA: TGTGCCAGCAGCCTAACAGGTCGGGACACTGAAGCTTTCTTT. This chain connects TRBV7-2 to TRBJ1-1; D might be TRBD1 (5 bases). The germline V gene has CDR1 SGHTA and CDR2 FQGNSA. CDR3 length: 14 amino acids. Between the trimmed V and J ends, which lost 5 bases and 3 bases, there was a span of 13 bases.

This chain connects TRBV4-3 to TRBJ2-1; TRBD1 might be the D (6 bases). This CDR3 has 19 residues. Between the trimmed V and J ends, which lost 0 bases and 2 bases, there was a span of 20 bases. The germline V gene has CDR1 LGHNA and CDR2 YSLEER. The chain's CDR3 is CASSQDQGQSYGPYNEQFF. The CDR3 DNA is TGCGCCAGCAGCCAAGATCAGGGGCAGAGCTACGGGCCCTACAATGAGCAGTTCTTC.

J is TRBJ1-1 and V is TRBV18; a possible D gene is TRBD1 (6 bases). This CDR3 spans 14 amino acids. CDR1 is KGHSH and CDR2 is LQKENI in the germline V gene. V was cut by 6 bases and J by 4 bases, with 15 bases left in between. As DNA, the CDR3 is TGTGCCAGCTCCGGGAACAGGGCCCTCACTGAAGCTTTCTTT. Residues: CASSGNRALTEAFF.

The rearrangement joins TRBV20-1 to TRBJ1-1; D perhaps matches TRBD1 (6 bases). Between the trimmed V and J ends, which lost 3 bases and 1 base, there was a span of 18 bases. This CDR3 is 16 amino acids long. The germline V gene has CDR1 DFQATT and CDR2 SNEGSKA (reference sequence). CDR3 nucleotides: TGCAGTGCTAGTAAGGCGGGAGGACAGACGAACACTGAAGCTTTCTTT. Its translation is CSASKAGGQTNTEAFF.

CDR3 in amino acids: CASSLQQGVNSPLHF. In DNA form, the CDR3 reads TGCGCCAGCAGCTTGCAACAGGGCGTTAATTCACCCCTCCACTTT. The chain combines TRBV5-1 with TRBJ1-6; D is perhaps TRBD1 (6 bases). Germline V gene sequence: CDR1 SGHRS, CDR2 YFSETQ. V lost 1 base and J lost 6, with 11 bases in between. The CDR3 spans 15 residues.

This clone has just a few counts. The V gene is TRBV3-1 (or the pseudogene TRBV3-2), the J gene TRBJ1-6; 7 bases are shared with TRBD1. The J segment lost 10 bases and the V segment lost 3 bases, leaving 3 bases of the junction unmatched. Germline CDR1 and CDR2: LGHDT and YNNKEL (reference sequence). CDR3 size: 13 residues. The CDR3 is CASSQTGISPLHF. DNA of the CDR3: TGTGCCAGCAGCCAGACAGGGATCTCACCCCTCCACTTT.

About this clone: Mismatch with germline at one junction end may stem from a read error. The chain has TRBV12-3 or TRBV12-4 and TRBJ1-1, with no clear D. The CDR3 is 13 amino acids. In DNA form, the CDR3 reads TGTGCCGGCAGTTTAGGGTGGCGGACTGAAGCTTTCTTT. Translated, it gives CAGSLGWRTEAFF.

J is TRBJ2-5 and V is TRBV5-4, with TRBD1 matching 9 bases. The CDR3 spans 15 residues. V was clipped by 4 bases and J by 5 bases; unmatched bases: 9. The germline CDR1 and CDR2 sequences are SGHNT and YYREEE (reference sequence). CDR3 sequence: CASSPGQGVGETQYF. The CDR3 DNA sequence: TGTGCCAGCAGCCCGGGACAGGGCGTCGGGGAGACCCAGTACTTC.

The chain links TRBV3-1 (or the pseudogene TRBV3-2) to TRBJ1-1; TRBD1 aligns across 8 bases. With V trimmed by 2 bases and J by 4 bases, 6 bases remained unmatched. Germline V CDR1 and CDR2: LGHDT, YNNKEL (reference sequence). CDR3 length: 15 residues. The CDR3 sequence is CASSQQTGVSTEAFF. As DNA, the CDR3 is TGTGCCAGCAGCCAACAGACAGGGGTGAGCACTGAAGCTTTCTTT.

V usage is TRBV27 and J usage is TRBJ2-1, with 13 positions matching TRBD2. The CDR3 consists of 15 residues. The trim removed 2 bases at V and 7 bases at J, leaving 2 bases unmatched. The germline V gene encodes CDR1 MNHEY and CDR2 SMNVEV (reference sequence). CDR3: CASSLPLAGGNEQFF. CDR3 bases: TGTGCCAGCAGTTTACCACTAGCGGGAGGGAATGAGCAGTTCTTC.

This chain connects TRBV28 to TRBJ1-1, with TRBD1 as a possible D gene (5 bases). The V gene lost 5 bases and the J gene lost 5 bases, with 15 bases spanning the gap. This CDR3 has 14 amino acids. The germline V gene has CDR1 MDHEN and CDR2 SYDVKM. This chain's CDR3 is CASSARGIETEAFF. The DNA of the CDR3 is TGTGCCAGCAGTGCCCGGGGGATTGAAACTGAAGCTTTCTTT.

The chain's CDR3 is CASSGGRMETQYF. In DNA, the CDR3 is TGTGCCAGCAGCGGAGGGCGGATGGAGACCCAGTACTTC. The V gene is TRBV6-2 or TRBV6-3, the J gene TRBJ2-5, with D maybe TRBD2 (6 bases). Deletions cut 6 bases from V and 5 bases from J, with 13 bases between. This CDR3 contains 13 residues. Germline CDR1 reads MNHEY; CDR2 reads SVGEGT.

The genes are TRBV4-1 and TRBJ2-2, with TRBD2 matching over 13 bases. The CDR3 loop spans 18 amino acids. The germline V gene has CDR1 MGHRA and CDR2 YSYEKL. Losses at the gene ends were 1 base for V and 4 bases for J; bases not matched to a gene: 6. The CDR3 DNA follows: TGCGCCAGCAGCCAAGGAGGACTAGCGGGGGTGGGCACCGGGGAGCTGTTTTTT. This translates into CASSQGGLAGVGTGELFF.

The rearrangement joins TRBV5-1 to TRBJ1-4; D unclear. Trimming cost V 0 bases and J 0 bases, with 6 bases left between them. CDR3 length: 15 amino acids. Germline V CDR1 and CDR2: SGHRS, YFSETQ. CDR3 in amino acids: CASSLAGATNEKLFF. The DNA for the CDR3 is TGCGCCAGCAGCTTGGCCGGTGCAACTAATGAAAAACTGTTTTTT.

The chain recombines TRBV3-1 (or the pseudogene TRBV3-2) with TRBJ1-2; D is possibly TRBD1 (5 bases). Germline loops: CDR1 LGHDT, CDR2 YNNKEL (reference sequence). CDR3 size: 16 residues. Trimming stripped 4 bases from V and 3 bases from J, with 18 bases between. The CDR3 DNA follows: TGTGCCAGCAGCCGGAAAGGAGGGGTGTTGGACTATGGCTACACCTTC. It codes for CASSRKGGVLDYGYTF.

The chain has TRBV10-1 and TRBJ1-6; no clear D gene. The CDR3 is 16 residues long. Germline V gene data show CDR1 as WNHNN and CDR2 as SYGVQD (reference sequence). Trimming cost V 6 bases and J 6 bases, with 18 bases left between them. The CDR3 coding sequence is TGCGCCAGCAGCGTACCGGGTCCGCGGAGTAATTCACCCCTCCACTTT. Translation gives CASSVPGPRSNSPLHF.

CDR3 nucleotides: TGTGCCAGCAGCCCCGTTGGAAACACCATATATTTT. Residues: CASSPVGNTIYF. The V and J genes are TRBV3-1 (or the pseudogene TRBV3-2) and TRBJ1-3; D remains unclear. The CDR3 is made up of 12 amino acids. Trimming took 4 bases from V and 3 from J, leaving 4 bases between them. Germline V lookup: CDR1 LGHDT, CDR2 YNNKEL (reference sequence).

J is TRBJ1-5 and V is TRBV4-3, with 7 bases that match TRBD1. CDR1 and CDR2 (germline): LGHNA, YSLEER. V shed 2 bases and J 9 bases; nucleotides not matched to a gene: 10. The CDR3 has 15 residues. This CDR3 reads CASSQSSEGAGPQHF. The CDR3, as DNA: TGCGCCAGCAGCCAATCCTCAGAGGGGGCCGGGCCCCAGCATTTT.

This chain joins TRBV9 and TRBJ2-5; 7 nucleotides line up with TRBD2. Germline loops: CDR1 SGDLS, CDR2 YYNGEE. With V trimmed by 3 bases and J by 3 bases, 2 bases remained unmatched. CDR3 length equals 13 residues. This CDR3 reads CASSEGGEETQYF. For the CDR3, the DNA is TGTGCCAGCAGCGAGGGAGGGGAAGAGACCCAGTACTTC.

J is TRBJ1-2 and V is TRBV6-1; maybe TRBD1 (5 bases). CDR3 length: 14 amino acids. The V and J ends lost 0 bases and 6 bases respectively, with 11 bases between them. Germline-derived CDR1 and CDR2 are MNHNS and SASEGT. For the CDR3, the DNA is TGTGCCAGCAGTGAAGCAGGGGTAGGGAATGGCTACACCTTC. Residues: CASSEAGVGNGYTF.

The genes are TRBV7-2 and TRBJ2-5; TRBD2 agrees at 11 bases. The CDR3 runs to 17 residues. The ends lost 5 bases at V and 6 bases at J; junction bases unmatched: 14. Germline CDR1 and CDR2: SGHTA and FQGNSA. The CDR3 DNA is TGTGCCAGCAGCCATAGCGGGAGGGCAGAGGGGCTAAAGACCCAGTACTTC. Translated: CASSHSGRAEGLKTQYF.

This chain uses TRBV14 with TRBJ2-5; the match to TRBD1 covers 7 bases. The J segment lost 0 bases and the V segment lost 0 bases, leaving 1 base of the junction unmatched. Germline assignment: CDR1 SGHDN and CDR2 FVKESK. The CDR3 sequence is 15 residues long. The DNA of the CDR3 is TGTGCCAGCAGCCAAGAAGGGGGCCACCAAGAGACCCAGTACTTC. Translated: CASSQEGGHQETQYF.